The 24 T cell receptor beta chains reported below all come from one sample, sequenced in a study of technical replicates of blood from a handful of donors (dated by TCRdb to about 2017). Libraries were prepared through the immunoSEQ multiplex PCR assay. TCRdb obtained this table from immuneACCESS and retained in-frame rearrangements with V and J assigned. These tables miss some clones; where compared with another copy, unresolved V genes account for less than half of the shortfall, and the remainder is unexplained. This sample is represented by fewer than 85,000 clones; about 97% of them were singletons. The ten largest account for around 0.33% of the sample. The sample was T cells isolated from PBMCs. Receptors were obtained from a human donor in good health.

This chain joins TRBV2 and TRBJ2-3; 8 nucleotides agree with TRBD2. The CDR3 runs 15 residues. The germline gives CDR1 SNHLY, CDR2 FYNNEI. V trimming: 5 bases; J trimming: 0 bases; junction bases outside the gene matches: 4. CDR3 coding DNA: TGTGCCAGCAGTAGACTAGCGAGTAGCACAGATACGCAGTATTTT. It specifies CASSRLASSTDTQYF.

J is TRBJ1-2 and V is TRBV19; D unresolved. Between the trimmed V and J ends, which lost 6 bases and 0 bases, there was a span of 8 bases. The CDR3 contains 13 residues. Germline values: CDR1 LNHDA, CDR2 SQIVND (reference sequence). CDR3 bases: TGTGCCAGTAGACCCTATACTAACTATGGCTACACCTTC. It codes for CASRPYTNYGYTF.

The chain is built from TRBV14 and TRBJ2-1, with TRBD2 matching over 8 bases. Germline CDR1 SGHDN, CDR2 FVKESK. There are 17 residues in the CDR3. V lost 5 bases to trimming and J lost 3 bases; unmatched junction nucleotides: 12. CDR3 in DNA: TGTGCCAGCAGCTATCAGGAGCGGGAGTTTAACTACAATGAGCAGTTCTTC. It specifies CASSYQEREFNYNEQFF.

This sequence joins TRBV29-1 and TRBJ2-1, with TRBD2 identical over 7 bases. The trim removed 5 bases at V and 4 bases at J, leaving 8 bases unmatched. The CDR3 is 14 residues long. Germline CDR1 is SQVTM and CDR2 is ANQGSEA. The CDR3 DNA sequence: TGCAGCGTTTTATTGCGGGAGACATACAATGAGCAGTTCTTC. Encoded protein: CSVLLRETYNEQFF.

This clone was detected only once. V and J are TRBV10-3 and TRBJ2-7; TRBD2 is a possible D gene (5 bases). This CDR3 comprises 13 residues. V lost 2 bases, J lost 3 bases, and 8 bases lay in between. Germline CDR1 ENHRY, CDR2 SYGVKD. The CDR3 nucleotides are TGTGCCATCAGTGAGGGGAGAGGCTACGAGCAGTACTTC. Translation: CAISEGRGYEQYF.

The chain joins TRBV19 to TRBJ2-7; 13 bases match TRBD2. The CDR3 extends over 16 amino acids. V dropped 5 bases and J dropped 4; count of bases not matched to a gene: 8. Germline V lookup: CDR1 LNHDA, CDR2 SQIVND (reference sequence). Written as DNA, the CDR3 is TGTGCCAGTAGTTTCCGGGGACTAGCGGGACAATACGAGCAGTACTTC. It codes for CASSFRGLAGQYEQYF.

The rearrangement joins TRBV7-2 to TRBJ2-2; 9 bases agree with TRBD1. This CDR3 has 14 residues. After removal of 6 bases from V and 4 bases from J, the junction contained 3 bases not matched to a gene. Germline-derived CDR1 and CDR2 are SGHTA and FQGNSA. Here the CDR3 DNA reads TGTGCCAGCAGGGGGACAGGGTCCACCGGGGAGCTGTTTTTT. Translated: CASRGTGSTGELFF. The variable domain in full, completed from reference TRBV7-2 and TRBJ2-2, reads GAGVSQSPSNKVTEKGKDVELRCDPISGHTALYWYRQSLGQGLEFLIYFQGNSAPDKSGLPSDRFSAERTGGSVSTLTIQRTQQEDSAVYLCASRGTGSTGELFFGEGSRLTVL.

The V call is TRBV7-9, the J call TRBJ2-1; a weak D match, TRBD1 (6 bases). Trimming pared 5 bases from V and 10 bases from J, leaving 15 bases between. This CDR3 has 13 amino acids. CDR1 and CDR2 from the germline V gene are SEHNR and FQNEAQ (reference sequence). The CDR3 loop is CASSLTTTGEQFF. CDR3 bases: TGTGCCAGCAGCCTAACTACAACAGGGGAGCAGTTCTTC.

The rearrangement uses TRBV2 and TRBJ2-1, with D maybe TRBD1 (5 bases). CDR1 is SNHLY and CDR2 is FYNNEI in the germline V gene. The V end lost 7 bases, the J end lost 1 base, and 20 bases lay between the germline ends. This CDR3 comprises 17 residues. DNA of the CDR3: TGTGCCAGCACCTCAGGGCCCGGTGTGAGGTCCTACAATGAGCAGTTCTTC. The encoded protein is CASTSGPGVRSYNEQFF.

The rearrangement uses TRBV9 and TRBJ2-7; TRBD1 matches 8 bases. Germline V CDR1 and CDR2: SGDLS, YYNGEE. CDR3 length equals 15 residues. V dropped 4 bases and J dropped 6; count of bases not matched to a gene: 12. CDR3 sequence reads: CASSTLGQGRSEQYF. CDR3 bases: TGTGCCAGCAGCACCCTCGGACAGGGACGAAGCGAGCAGTACTTC. The variable domain in full, completed from reference TRBV9 and TRBJ2-7, reads DSGVTQTPKHLITATGQRVTLRCSPRSGDLSVYWYQQSLDQGLQFLIQYYNGEERAKGNILERFSAQQFPDLHSELNLSSLELGDSALYFCASSTLGQGRSEQYFGPGTRLTVT.

The genes are TRBV7-2 and TRBJ1-3; D is undetermined. V dropped 4 bases and J dropped 0 bases, with 10 bases sitting between them. The germline V gene has CDR1 SGHTA and CDR2 FQGNSA. The CDR3 is made up of 15 amino acids. In DNA form, the CDR3 reads TGTGCCAGCAGCTCCGGTCTGTTCTCTGGAAACACCATATATTTT. This sequence encodes CASSSGLFSGNTIYF.

The gene calls are TRBV2 and TRBJ1-4, with 7 positions matching TRBD1. The CDR3 is 14 residues long. The trim removed 7 bases at V and 5 bases at J, leaving 7 bases unmatched. Germline CDR1 and CDR2: SNHLY and FYNNEI. The CDR3: CASNLGGLNEKLFF. CDR3 coding DNA: TGTGCCAGCAACTTAGGGGGCTTAAATGAAAAACTGTTTTTT.

The rearrangement uses TRBV6-5 and TRBJ1-3, with 8 bases identical to TRBD1. The trim removed 0 bases at V and 1 base at J, leaving 2 bases unmatched. The CDR3 has 16 amino acids. Germline V lookup: CDR1 MNHEY, CDR2 SVGAGI. In DNA form, the CDR3 reads TGTGCCAGCAGTTACTCTGACAGGGGATCTGGAAACACCATATATTTT. It encodes CASSYSDRGSGNTIYF.

The V and J genes are TRBV27 and TRBJ1-2, with 7 bases fitting TRBD1. V gave up 5 bases and J gave up 4 bases; unmatched junction bases: 4. Germline values: CDR1 MNHEY, CDR2 SMNVEV (reference sequence). The CDR3 spans 13 residues. The CDR3 sequence: CASSPTGVYGYTF. The CDR3 bases are TGTGCCAGCAGTCCTACAGGGGTCTATGGCTACACCTTC.

The chain has TRBV27 and TRBJ2-7; 7 bases map to TRBD2. The germline V gene has CDR1 MNHEY and CDR2 SMNVEV (reference sequence). The trim removed 0 bases at V and 3 bases at J, leaving 2 bases unmatched. The length of the CDR3 is 14 residues. The CDR3 loop is CASSLSAGDYEQYF. Written as DNA, the CDR3 is TGTGCCAGCAGTTTATCTGCGGGAGACTACGAGCAGTACTTC.

The J gene is TRBJ2-7, the V gene TRBV7-2; TRBD2 matches 13 bases. J lost 7 bases, V lost 4 bases, and 10 bases had no gene match. CDR3 length: 16 amino acids. Germline loops: CDR1 SGHTA, CDR2 FQGNSA. This chain's CDR3 is CASSSRSGLAGREQYF. CDR3 sequence (DNA): TGTGCCAGCAGCTCCCGTTCGGGACTAGCGGGACGGGAGCAGTACTTC.

The chain uses TRBV4-2 and TRBJ2-1; a weak D match, TRBD2 (5 bases). V was trimmed by 1 base and J by 1 base, leaving 11 bases between them. Germline V gene lookup returns CDR1 LGHNA and CDR2 YNFKEQ. The CDR3 has 16 residues. DNA for the CDR3: TGTGCCAGCAGCCAAGCAACTAGTTATTCCTACAATGAGCAGTTCTTC. The encoded protein is CASSQATSYSYNEQFF.

V is TRBV7-6 and J is TRBJ2-3; 15 nucleotides match TRBD2. CDR1 and CDR2 from the germline V gene are SGHVS and FNYEAQ. With 5 bases clipped from V and 5 bases from J, the junction kept 11 bases outside the gene matches. The CDR3 contains 18 residues. CDR3 sequence (DNA): TGTGCCAGCAGCGTCGGACTAGCGGGAGGGGACTGGGGAGATACGCAGTATTTT. As protein: CASSVGLAGGDWGDTQYF.

V and J are TRBV11-1 and TRBJ1-1, with a tentative D call TRBD1 (5 bases). The CDR3 is 15 amino acids. Germline-derived CDR1 and CDR2 are SGHAT and FQDESV (reference sequence). V was trimmed by 0 bases and J by 5 bases, leaving 13 bases between them. The CDR3 nucleotides read TGTGCCAGCAGCTTAGCTCGTGGGGCGAAGACTGAAGCTTTCTTT. As protein: CASSLARGAKTEAFF.

This sequence joins TRBV18 and TRBJ2-1; 7 bases are shared with TRBD2. V dropped 2 bases and J dropped 6; count of bases not matched to a gene: 10. CDR1 and CDR2 from the germline V gene are KGHSH and LQKENI. The CDR3 spans 16 residues. Here the CDR3 DNA reads TGTGCCAGCTCACCAACCGCTAGCGGAGGCTTCAATGAGCAGTTCTTC. Its translation is CASSPTASGGFNEQFF.

This sequence joins TRBV11-2 and TRBJ2-5; D is perhaps TRBD2 (5 bases). Trimming left V 3 bases short and J 3 bases short, with 14 bases between. The CDR3 loop spans 15 amino acids. Germline V gene data show CDR1 as SGHAT and CDR2 as FQNNGV. This CDR3 reads CASSFAGVAEETQYF. CDR3 DNA sequence: TGTGCCAGCAGCTTCGCCGGGGTGGCAGAAGAGACCCAGTACTTC.

The V call is TRBV6-1, the J call TRBJ1-2, with TRBD1 as a possible D gene (6 bases). The germline V gene has CDR1 MNHNS and CDR2 SASEGT. The CDR3 has 13 amino acids. V dropped 2 bases and J dropped 4 bases, with 8 bases sitting between them. The chain's CDR3 is CASSEQGTYGYTF. CDR3 in DNA: TGTGCCAGCAGTGAACAGGGGACCTATGGCTACACCTTC.

The chain couples TRBV5-1 to TRBJ1-1; 8 bases fit TRBD1. This CDR3 region has 18 residues. V lost 2 bases to trimming and J lost 0 bases; unmatched junction nucleotides: 12. Germline loops: CDR1 SGHRS, CDR2 YFSETQ. CDR3 region: CASSFLGQGGYMNTEAFF. The CDR3 DNA follows: TGCGCCAGCAGCTTCCTCGGACAGGGAGGATATATGAACACTGAAGCTTTCTTT.

This clone showed up just once. V and J are TRBV6-5 and TRBJ2-7; weak D call: TRBD2 (5 bases). The germline V gene has CDR1 MNHEY and CDR2 SVGAGI. This CDR3 region has 14 residues. The V and J ends lost 2 bases and 3 bases respectively, with 11 bases between them. CDR3 sequence reads: CASSYQGSFYEQYF. The CDR3 bases are TGTGCCAGCAGTTACCAAGGGAGTTTCTACGAGCAGTACTTC.